This TCR beta chain was retrieved from a study of blood T cell repertoires in COVID-19. Study background: T cells, B-cell-depleted T cells, or PBMCs provided the cDNA or gDNA that served as material.

Per the authors' pipeline: Estimated nucleated cell counts came from reference gene primer amplification. Here immunoSEQ multiplex PCR was the method, and the copy in TCRdb shows in-frame clones only, minus some. Clone size and the V and J calls come from that table; the DNA yielded D and trimming. This sample has 250,000 to 350,000 clones, with 70% to 90% found just once. The CDR3 has 16 residues. Per the germline V gene, CDR1 is LNHDA and CDR2 is SQIVND (reference sequence). With 7 bases removed from V and 0 bases from J, the gap between germline ends came to 15 bases. Self-reported history from a screening survey and questionnaire set each donor's cohort. Resolution of symptoms, clearance, or two negative PCRs was present in recovered Cohort 3 donors.

The chain links TRBV19 to TRBJ2-2; no definite D call. The sample comprised PBMCs or T cells enriched from blood (not recorded which). This TCR came from a woman in her 30s who had recovered from COVID-19. The CDR3 DNA sequence: TGTGCCAGTACCCTATGGGCACCCGCGAACACCGGGGAGCTGTTTTTT. It specifies CASTLWAPANTGELFF.